The 4 T cell receptor beta chains below all came from one sample that was sequenced in a study of a mutant IDH1 vaccine in newly diagnosed glioma listed by TCRdb under 2021. Their antigens remain unidentified. According to the study, the label for this sample's time point signals: week 35, safety follow-up. Each vaccine dose was 300 ug of a 20-mer mutant IDH1 peptide in Montanide, given subcutaneously with topical imiquimod. The protocol used for the library was the immunoSEQ multiplex PCR assay. TCRdb re-hosts the immuneACCESS table, in-frame sequences only. Its copies lack some clones; in the studies checked, an unresolved V gene accounts for under half of them, and the cause for the rest is not known. For this sample there are roughly 60,000 clones; roughly 81% appear just once. The top ten clonotypes cover 5% to 6.5% of the sample. The sequencing used PBMCs, collected from a glioma patient whose treatment included an IDH1 peptide vaccine. Source of these receptors: a man between 40 and 49 years old with glioma.

J is TRBJ2-5 and V is TRBV28, with 8 nucleotides matching TRBD1. The trim removed 6 bases at V and 2 bases at J, leaving 11 bases unmatched. The germline V gene has CDR1 MDHEN and CDR2 SYDVKM. The CDR3 totals 16 residues. CDR3 loop: CASSLAGGAGQETQYF. CDR3 DNA sequence: TGTGCCAGCAGCCTGGCAGGGGGCGCCGGTCAAGAGACCCAGTACTTC.

This clone was seen a handful of times. The J gene is TRBJ2-7, the V gene TRBV9; a weak D match, TRBD2 (5 bases). The CDR3 sequence is 15 residues long. Germline V gives CDR1 SGDLS, CDR2 YYNGEE. Trimming took off 0 bases at V and 4 bases at J, with 14 bases between the two ends. CDR3 coding DNA: TGTGCCAGCAGCGTAGCCGGGGTAGACCTTTACGAGCAGTACTTC. Protein: CASSVAGVDLYEQYF. Based on the CDR3 plus reference TRBV9 and TRBJ2-7, the full variable domain is DSGVTQTPKHLITATGQRVTLRCSPRSGDLSVYWYQQSLDQGLQFLIQYYNGEERAKGNILERFSAQQFPDLHSELNLSSLELGDSALYFCASSVAGVDLYEQYFGPGTRLTVT.

The chain links TRBV4-3 to TRBJ2-5; D is uncertain. The germline V gene encodes CDR1 LGHNA and CDR2 YSLEER. Trimming shortened V by 0 bases and J by 3 bases, and 11 bases separated the two germline ends. The CDR3 length is 15 residues. This chain's CDR3 is CASSQERSREETQYF. The CDR3 coding sequence is TGCGCCAGCAGCCAAGAACGGAGTAGAGAAGAGACCCAGTACTTC.

The gene calls are TRBV30 and TRBJ1-1; no clear D gene. Germline V lookup: CDR1 GTSNPN, CDR2 SVGIG (reference sequence). The CDR3 loop spans 11 amino acids. V was shortened by 2 bases and J by 7 bases, with 8 bases between the two germline ends. CDR3 residues: CAWSPLGEAFF. In DNA, the CDR3 is TGTGCCTGGAGTCCCCTGGGTGAAGCTTTCTTT. The entire variable domain, with the rest obtained from reference TRBV30 and TRBJ1-1, is as follows: SQTIHQWPATLVQPVGSPLSLECTVEGTSNPNLYWYRQAAGRGLQLLFYSVGIGQISSEVPQNLSASRPQDRQFILSSKKLLLSDSGFYLCAWSPLGEAFFGQGTRLTVV.